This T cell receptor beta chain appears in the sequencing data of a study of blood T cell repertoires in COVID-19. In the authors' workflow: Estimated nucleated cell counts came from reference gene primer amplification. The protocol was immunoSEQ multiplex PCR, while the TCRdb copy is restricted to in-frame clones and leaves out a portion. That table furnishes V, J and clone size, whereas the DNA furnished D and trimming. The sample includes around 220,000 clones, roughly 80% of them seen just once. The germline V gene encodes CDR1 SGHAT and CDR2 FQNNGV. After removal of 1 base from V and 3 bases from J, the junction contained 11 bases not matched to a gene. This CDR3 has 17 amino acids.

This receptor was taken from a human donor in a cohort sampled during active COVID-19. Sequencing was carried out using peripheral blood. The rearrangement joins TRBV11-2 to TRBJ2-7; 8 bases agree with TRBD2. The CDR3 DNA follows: TGTGCCAGCAGCTTAGGAGGTTATAGCGGGGTCATCTACGAGCAGTACTTC. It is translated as CASSLGGYSGVIYEQYF.